This is a list of T cell receptor beta chains from one sample in a study of blood T cell repertoires in COVID-19. Sequencing was performed with immunoSEQ multiplex PCR; in TCRdb, only in-frame clones are kept and a portion is missing. This sample has about 140,000 clones, with more than 75% found just once. Sequencing was carried out using peripheral blood. The source of these receptors is a woman in her 40s with acute or convalescent COVID-19. The CDR3 runs from the conserved cysteine through the conserved F or W. D genes are given only for firm matches.

V: TRBV7-8; J: TRBJ1-2; D: NA; DNA: TGTGCCAGCAGCCTTCTAAGGGGCGGAAACTATGGCTACACCTTC; CDR3: CASSLLRGGNYGYTF
V: TRBV18; J: TRBJ2-2; D: TRBD2; DNA: TGTGCCAGCTCACCCCAGCGGGGGGGGACCACCGGGGAGCTGTTTTTT; CDR3: CASSPQRGGTTGELFF
V: TRBV28; J: TRBJ1-2; D: TRBD1; DNA: TGTGCCACCTGCAGGGACAGCTTACCTTATGGCTACACCTTC; CDR3: CATCRDSLPYGYTF
V: TRBV6-2/TRBV6-3; J: TRBJ2-7; D: TRBD2; DNA: TGTGCCAGCAGTTACAACCTTGGACTAGCGGGAGGAGGTAGTTACGAGCAGTACTTC; CDR3: CASSYNLGLAGGGSYEQYF
V: TRBV30; J: TRBJ2-1; D: NA; DNA: TGTGCCTGGAATGGGCGGGCCTACAATGAGCAGTTCTTC; CDR3: CAWNGRAYNEQFF
V: TRBV27; J: TRBJ2-5; D: TRBD2; DNA: TGTGCCAGCAGTTTATTAGGAGCGGGGGTTCAAGAGACCCAGTACTTC; CDR3: CASSLLGAGVQETQYF
V: TRBV18; J: TRBJ2-5; D: TRBD2; DNA: TGTGCCAGCTCACCGGGACTAGAGCAAGAGACCCAGTACTTC; CDR3: CASSPGLEQETQYF
V: TRBV3-1/TRBV3-2; J: TRBJ2-4; D: NA; DNA: TGTGCCAGCAGCTCAGGACTCCTATCGGGCAAAAACATTCAGTACTTC; CDR3: CASSSGLLSGKNIQYF
V: TRBV7-2; J: TRBJ1-6; D: NA; DNA: TGTGCCAGCAGCTCGGGATTTTTAGGGTCACCCCTCCACTTT; CDR3: CASSSGFLGSPLHF
V: TRBV21-1; J: TRBJ1-2; D: NA; DNA: TGTGCCAGCAGCAATAAGACAGGAACCATCTATGGCTACACCTTC; CDR3: CASSNKTGTIYGYTF
V: TRBV2; J: TRBJ1-2; D: NA; DNA: TGTGCCAGCAGTGAAGCGGTCCGGTTGGGGACATCCCGAACCGGTGGCTACACCTTC; CDR3: CASSEAVRLGTSRTGGYTF
V: TRBV6-5; J: TRBJ1-2; D: TRBD1; DNA: TGTGCCAGCACACAGGGGTATGGCTACACCTTC; CDR3: CASTQGYGYTF